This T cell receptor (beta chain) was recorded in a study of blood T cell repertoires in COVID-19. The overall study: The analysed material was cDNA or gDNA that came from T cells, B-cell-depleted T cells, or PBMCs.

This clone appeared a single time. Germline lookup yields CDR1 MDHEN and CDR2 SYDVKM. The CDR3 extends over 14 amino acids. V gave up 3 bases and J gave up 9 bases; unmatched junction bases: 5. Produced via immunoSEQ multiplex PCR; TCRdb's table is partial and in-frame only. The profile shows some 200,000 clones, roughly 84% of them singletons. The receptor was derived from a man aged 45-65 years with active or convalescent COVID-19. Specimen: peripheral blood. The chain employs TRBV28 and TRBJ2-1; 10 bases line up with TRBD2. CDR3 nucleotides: TGTGCCAGCAGTTTGTTACTAGCGGGGTTTGAGCAGTTCTTC. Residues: CASSLLLAGFEQFF.